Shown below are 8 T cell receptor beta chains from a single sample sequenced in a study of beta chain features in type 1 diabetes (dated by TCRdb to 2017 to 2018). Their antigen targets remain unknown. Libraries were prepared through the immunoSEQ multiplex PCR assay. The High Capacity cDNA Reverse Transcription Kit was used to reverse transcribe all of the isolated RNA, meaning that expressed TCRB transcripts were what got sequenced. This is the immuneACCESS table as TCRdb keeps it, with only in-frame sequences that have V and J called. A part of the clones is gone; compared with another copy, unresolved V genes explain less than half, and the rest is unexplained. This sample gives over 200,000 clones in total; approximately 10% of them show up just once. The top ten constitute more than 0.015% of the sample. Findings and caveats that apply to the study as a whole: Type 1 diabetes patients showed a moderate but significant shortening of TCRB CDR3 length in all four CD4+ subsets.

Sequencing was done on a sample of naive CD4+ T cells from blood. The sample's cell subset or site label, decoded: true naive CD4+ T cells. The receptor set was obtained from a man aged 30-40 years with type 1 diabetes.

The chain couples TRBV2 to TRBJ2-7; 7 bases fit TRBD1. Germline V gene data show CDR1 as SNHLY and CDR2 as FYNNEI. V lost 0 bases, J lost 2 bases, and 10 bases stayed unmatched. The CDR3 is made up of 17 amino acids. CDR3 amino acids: CASSEAGHGQATYEQYF. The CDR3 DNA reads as TGTGCCAGCAGTGAAGCGGGACACGGACAGGCCACCTACGAGCAGTACTTC.

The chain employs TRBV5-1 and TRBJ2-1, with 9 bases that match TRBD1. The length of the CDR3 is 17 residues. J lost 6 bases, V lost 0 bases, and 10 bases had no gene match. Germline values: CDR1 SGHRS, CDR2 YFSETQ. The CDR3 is CASSLGIRDRVGNEQFF. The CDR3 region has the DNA TGCGCCAGCAGCTTGGGGATCCGGGACAGGGTTGGCAATGAGCAGTTCTTC.

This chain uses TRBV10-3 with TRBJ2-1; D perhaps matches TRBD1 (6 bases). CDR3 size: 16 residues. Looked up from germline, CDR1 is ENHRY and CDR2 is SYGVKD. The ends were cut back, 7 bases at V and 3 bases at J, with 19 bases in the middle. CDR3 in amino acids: CAITIKDSSDYNEQFF. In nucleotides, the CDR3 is TGTGCCATCACCATTAAGGACAGCTCGGACTACAATGAGCAGTTCTTC.

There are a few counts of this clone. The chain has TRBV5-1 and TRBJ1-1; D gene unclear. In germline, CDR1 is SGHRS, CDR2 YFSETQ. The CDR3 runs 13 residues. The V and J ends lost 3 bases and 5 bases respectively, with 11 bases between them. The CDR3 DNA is TGCGCCAGCAGCTCGTCCCCCGGGACTGAAGCTTTCTTT. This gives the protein CASSSSPGTEAFF.

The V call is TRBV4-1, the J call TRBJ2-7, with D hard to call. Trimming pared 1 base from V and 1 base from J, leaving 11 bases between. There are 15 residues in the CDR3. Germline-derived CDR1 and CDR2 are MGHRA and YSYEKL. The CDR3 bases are TGCGCCAGCAGCCAAGGGTACAGCCTATCCTACGAGCAGTACTTC. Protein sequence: CASSQGYSLSYEQYF.

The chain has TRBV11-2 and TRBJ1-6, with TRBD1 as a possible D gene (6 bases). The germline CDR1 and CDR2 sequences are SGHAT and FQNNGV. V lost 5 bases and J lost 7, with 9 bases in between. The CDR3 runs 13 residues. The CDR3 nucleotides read TGTGCCAGCAGCACTCAGGGGAATTCACCCCTCCACTTT. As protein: CASSTQGNSPLHF.

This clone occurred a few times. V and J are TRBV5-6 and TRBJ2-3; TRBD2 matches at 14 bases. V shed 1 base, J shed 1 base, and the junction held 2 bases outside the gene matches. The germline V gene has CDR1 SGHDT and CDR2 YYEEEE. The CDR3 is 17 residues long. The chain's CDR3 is CASSLPGLAGGTDTQYF. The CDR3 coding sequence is TGTGCCAGCAGCTTGCCGGGACTAGCGGGGGGCACAGATACGCAGTATTTT.

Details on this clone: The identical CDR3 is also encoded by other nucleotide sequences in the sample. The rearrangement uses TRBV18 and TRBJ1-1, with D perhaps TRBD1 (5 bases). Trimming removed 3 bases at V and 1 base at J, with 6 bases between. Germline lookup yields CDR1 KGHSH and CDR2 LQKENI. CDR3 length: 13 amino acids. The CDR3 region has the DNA TGTGCCAGCTCACCGGACAAGAACACTGAAGCTTTCTTT. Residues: CASSPDKNTEAFF. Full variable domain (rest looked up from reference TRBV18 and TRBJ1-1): NAGVMQNPRHLVRRRGQEARLRCSPMKGHSHVYWYRQLPEEGLKFMVYLQKENIIDESGMPKERFSAEFPKEGPSILRIQQVVRGDSAAYFCASSPDKNTEAFFGQGTRLTVV.